One and the same sample provided the 14 T cell receptor beta chains below, sequenced in a study of T cell clonality in common variable immunodeficiency. Profiling relied on immunoSEQ multiplex PCR, and the TCRdb table lists in-frame clones only, not all of them. Listed for the sample are 55,000 or so clones, none seen a single time. The sequenced sample was peripheral blood mononuclear cells. All receptors come from a person between 18 and 75 years old in good health.

This clone was recorded at least ten times. Read sequence stops 3 residues before the CDR3 end, and the germline J gene provides the missing end. The gene calls are TRBV5-1 and TRBJ2-1, with no clear D. The CDR3 runs 13 residues. The V gene's germline CDR1 is SGHRS and CDR2 YFSETQ. Trimming took off 7 bases at V and 5 bases at J, with 13 bases between the two ends. The CDR3: CASGPAPNNEQFF. The CDR3 bases that were read are TGCGCCAGCGGCCCTGCCCCAAACAATGAG.

This clone came up many times. The sequenced CDR3 bases are TGCGCCAGCAGCCCGGTCGGGGGGCGCGTCACTGAA. Amino acid sequence: CASSPVGGRVTE. The CDR3 in its entirety is CASSPVGGRVTEAFF. The chain uses TRBV5-1 and TRBJ1-1, with a tentative D call TRBD1 (6 bases). With the read ending 3 residues before the CDR3 end, the germline J gene is used to fill in that end. The CDR3 is 15 amino acids. The ends were cut back, 4 bases at V and 4 bases at J, with 17 bases in the middle. Germline V CDR1 and CDR2: SGHRS, YFSETQ. Variable domain in full (rest from reference TRBV5-1 and TRBJ1-1): KAGVTQTPRYLIKTRGQQVTLSCSPISGHRSVSWYQQTPGQGLQFLFEYFSETQRNKGNFPGRFSGRQFSNSRSEMNVSTLELGDSALYLCASSPVGGRVTEAFFGQGTRLTVV.

This clone was picked up many times. The sequence runs out 3 residues before the end of the CDR3; the remainder is reconstructed from the germline J gene. J is TRBJ2-2 and V is TRBV7-3; no reliable D call. The CDR3 runs 13 residues. V gave up 5 bases and J gave up 8 bases, with 12 bases separating them. Germline CDR1 SGHTA, CDR2 FQGTGA. CDR3 DNA (partial): TGTGCCAGCAGCCCTAACCCCAGGGGGGAG. It translates to CASSPNPRGE. The whole CDR3 sequence reads CASSPNPRGELFF.

This clone showed up many times. The read ends 3 residues shy of where the CDR3 ends; the end is completed using the germline J gene. The rearrangement uses TRBV7-2 and TRBJ1-6; TRBD1 is a possible D gene (5 bases). Germline CDR1 and CDR2: SGHTA and FQGNSA. With 3 bases removed from V and 11 bases from J, the gap between germline ends came to 8 bases. The CDR3 runs to 12 residues. The covered CDR3 bases are TGTGCCAGCAGCTTCGACAGAGCACCC. The encoded protein is CASSFDRAP. The entire CDR3 reads CASSFDRAPLHF.

This clone has a count of ten or more. The read halts 3 residues ahead of the CDR3 end, with the missing end drawn from the germline J gene. The V and J genes are TRBV19 and TRBJ2-1; D perhaps matches TRBD2 (5 bases). CDR1 is LNHDA and CDR2 is SQIVND in the germline V gene (reference sequence). The CDR3 has 16 residues. V shed 2 bases and J shed 0 bases, with 11 bases lying between them. CDR3 protein: CASSIPTGSSYNEQFF. The CDR3 DNA, read in part, is TGTGCCAGTAGTATACCCACGGGGAGCTCCTACAATGAG. The complete variable domain, with remaining parts taken from reference TRBV19 and TRBJ2-1, reads DGGITQSPKYLFRKEGQNVTLSCEQNLNHDAMYWYRQDPGQGLRLIYYSQIVNDFQKGDIAEGYSVSREKKESFPLTVTSAQKNPTAFYLCASSIPTGSSYNEQFFGPGTRLTVL.

This clone was seen at least ten times. The read falls 3 residues short of the CDR3 end, and the missing part is taken from the germline J gene. The rearrangement links TRBV7-3 to TRBJ2-3, with 7 bases that match TRBD2. The trim removed 5 bases at V and 4 bases at J, leaving 6 bases unmatched. This CDR3 region has 14 residues. Looked up from germline, CDR1 is SGHTA and CDR2 is FQGTGA. CDR3 bases read: TGTGCCAGCAGCCCCGCGGGAGCGGCAGATACG. It encodes CASSPAGAADT. The full CDR3 protein reads CASSPAGAADTQYF.

This clone has ten or more counts. The read terminates 3 residues before the CDR3 end, so the remaining end is supplied by the germline J gene. V is TRBV10-1 and J is TRBJ1-1; 7 positions match TRBD1. Germline V gene sequence: CDR1 WNHNN, CDR2 SYGVQD (reference sequence). V trimming: 6 bases; J trimming: 2 bases; junction bases outside the gene matches: 9. The CDR3 spans 15 residues. The CDR3 reads CASSDNRGHNTEAFF. CDR3 bases read: TGCGCCAGCAGCGACAACAGGGGACACAACACTGAA.

This clone was detected many times. The missing CDR3 end, 3 residues past where the read stops, is filled in from the germline J gene. The rearrangement joins TRBV27 to TRBJ2-3; 13 bases map to TRBD2. CDR3 length: 16 residues. V lost 3 bases, J lost 4 bases, and 4 bases stayed unmatched. Germline CDR1 is MNHEY and CDR2 is SMNVEV (reference sequence). The CDR3 here is CASSFRTSGRSDTQYF. Incomplete CDR3 DNA: TGTGCCAGCAGTTTCCGGACTAGCGGGAGATCAGATACG.

This clone has ten or more counts. The CDR3 end lies 3 residues beyond the end of the read and is filled in from the germline J gene. V and J are TRBV20-1 and TRBJ2-3, with 15 positions matching TRBD2. The CDR3 has 15 residues. Germline-derived CDR1 and CDR2 are DFQATT and SNEGSKA (reference sequence). V lost 6 bases, J lost 0 bases, and 1 base stayed unmatched. The DNA read from the CDR3 is TGCAGTGCCGGGACTAGCGGGAGGAGCACAGATACG. This sequence encodes CSAGTSGRSTDT. The entire CDR3 protein is CSAGTSGRSTDTQYF.

This clone has ten or more counts. Read sequence stops 3 residues before the CDR3 end, and the germline J gene provides the missing end. The chain combines TRBV19 with TRBJ1-1; D gene ambiguous. Germline assignment: CDR1 LNHDA and CDR2 SQIVND (reference sequence). The V end was cut by 1 base, the J end by 3 bases, with 9 bases between. This CDR3 spans 14 amino acids. This CDR3 reads CASSIGSIYTEAFF. CDR3 bases read: TGTGCCAGTAGTATAGGCAGTATATACACTGAA.

This clone was observed at least ten times. The read finishes 3 residues shy of the CDR3 end, and the germline J gene is used to complete it. The chain joins TRBV30 to TRBJ2-7, with a possible D match to TRBD1 (5 bases). This CDR3 has 13 residues. Deletions cut 4 bases from V and 5 bases from J, with 15 bases between. Germline-derived CDR1 and CDR2 are GTSNPN and SVGIG (reference sequence). The CDR3 sequence: CAWNPPGSNEQYF. The DNA read from the CDR3 is TGTGCCTGGAATCCCCCAGGGTCCAACGAG.

For this clone: The read terminates 3 residues ahead of where the CDR3 ends, so the germline J gene completes it. V usage is TRBV5-6 and J usage is TRBJ2-7; D is possibly TRBD1 (5 bases). The CDR3 extends over 12 amino acids. The ends were cut back, 2 bases at V and 4 bases at J, with 7 bases in the middle. The V gene's germline CDR1 is SGHDT and CDR2 YYEEEE. The covered CDR3 bases are TGTGCCAGCAGCTTTCGACAGTACGAG. It is translated as CASSFRQYE. The full CDR3 reads CASSFRQYEQYF.

This clone was seen at least ten times. The read gets to within 3 residues of the CDR3 end, and the germline J gene fills in the rest. The genes are TRBV19 and TRBJ2-1; 11 nucleotides align to TRBD2. The CDR3 spans 17 residues. CDR1 is LNHDA and CDR2 is SQIVND in the germline V gene (reference sequence). J gave up 0 bases and V 6 bases, and 7 bases lay outside the gene matches. This CDR3 reads CASSGTSGPSSYNEQFF. Partial CDR3 DNA: TGTGCCAGTAGCGGGACTAGCGGTCCGAGCTCCTACAATGAG. Together with reference TRBV19 and TRBJ2-1, the CDR3 gives the full variable domain: DGGITQSPKYLFRKEGQNVTLSCEQNLNHDAMYWYRQDPGQGLRLIYYSQIVNDFQKGDIAEGYSVSREKKESFPLTVTSAQKNPTAFYLCASSGTSGPSSYNEQFFGPGTRLTVL.

This clone was detected ten times or more. The missing CDR3 end, 3 residues past where the read stops, is filled in from the germline J gene. The chain joins TRBV7-9 to TRBJ1-1; D is unclear. Trimming stripped 3 bases from V and 5 bases from J, with 16 bases between. The CDR3 runs 15 residues. Germline V gives CDR1 SEHNR, CDR2 FQNEAQ (reference sequence). CDR3 bases read: TGTGCCAGCAGCTTCATAACAGTTAAGAATACTGAA. As protein: CASSFITVKNTE. The whole CDR3 sequence reads CASSFITVKNTEAFF.